The 28 T cell receptor beta chains below were found in one sample sequenced in a study of T cells in women clearing cervical HPV infection. Some clones are missing from TCRdb's copy, which holds only in-frame ones; the method was immunoSEQ multiplex PCR. The listing records fewer than 35,000 clones. Sequencing input: blood buffy coat. These receptors were obtained from a woman aged 18 to 75 with a cervical HPV16 infection that either progressed to CIN3+ or cleared (not recorded which).

Turning to this clone: The read gets to within 3 residues of the CDR3 end, and the germline J gene fills in the rest. The chain couples TRBV5-1 to TRBJ2-2; perhaps TRBD2 as D (6 bases). The CDR3 loop spans 16 amino acids. V dropped 1 base and J dropped 3 bases, with 13 bases sitting between them. The germline gives CDR1 SGHRS, CDR2 YFSETQ. Incomplete CDR3 DNA: TGCGCCAGCAGCTTGAGCCTAGGGGAGGACACCGGGGAG. It specifies CASSLSLGEDTGE. The whole CDR3 sequence is CASSLSLGEDTGELFF.

Comments on this clone: The read falls 3 residues short of the CDR3 end, and the missing part is taken from the germline J gene. The rearrangement uses TRBV5-1 and TRBJ1-1; D gene ambiguous. CDR1 and CDR2 (germline): SGHRS, YFSETQ. V dropped 0 bases and J dropped 1 base, with 7 bases sitting between them. The CDR3 is 14 amino acids. CDR3 loop: CASSLEGQNTEAFF. CDR3 bases read: TGCGCCAGCAGCTTGGAAGGGCAGAACACTGAA.

As concerns this clone: The CDR3 end lies 3 residues beyond the end of the read and is filled in from the germline J gene. The chain uses TRBV20-1 and TRBJ2-1; 13 bases agree with TRBD2. The CDR3 runs to 14 residues. The germline V gene encodes CDR1 DFQATT and CDR2 SNEGSKA (reference sequence). Losses at the gene ends were 5 bases for V and 4 bases for J; bases not matched to a gene: 2. The sequenced part of the CDR3 DNA is TGCAGTGCTCAGACTAGCGGGGGGTACAATGAG. It codes for CSAQTSGGYNE. The complete CDR3 sequence is CSAQTSGGYNEQFF.

A note on this clone: The CDR3 end is not reached by the read, which stops 3 residues before it; the germline J gene fills it in. The chain links TRBV5-6 to TRBJ2-5; D may be TRBD2 (5 bases). V lost 7 bases and J 4 bases, leaving 14 bases between the germline ends. CDR3 size: 13 residues. From germline, CDR1 is SGHDT and CDR2 YYEEEE. The DNA read from the CDR3 is TGTGCCAGCTTCAGTTGGGCGGGAGAGACC. It encodes CASFSWAGET. The complete CDR3 reads CASFSWAGETQYF.

A note on this clone: The CDR3 is cut off 3 residues early in the read; its end comes from the germline J gene. The chain links TRBV13 to TRBJ2-3, with 10 bases fitting TRBD2. The CDR3 contains 17 residues. With V trimmed by 4 bases and J by 1 base, 8 bases remained unmatched. Germline CDR1 and CDR2: PRHDT and FYEKMQ (reference sequence). The CDR3 sequence: CASSSQMTSGRTDTQYF. CDR3 bases read: TGTGCCAGCAGCTCCCAGATGACTAGCGGGCGCACAGATACG.

Concerning this clone: The sequence runs out 3 residues before the end of the CDR3; the remainder is reconstructed from the germline J gene. The chain recombines TRBV30 with TRBJ2-2; tentative D call: TRBD1 (5 bases). V dropped 2 bases and J dropped 4 bases, with 8 bases sitting between them. This CDR3 is built from 13 residues. Germline V gives CDR1 GTSNPN, CDR2 SVGIG (reference sequence). Partial CDR3 DNA: TGTGCCTGGAGTCCCCAGGGCACCGGGGAG. Residues: CAWSPQGTGE. From start to end, the CDR3 is CAWSPQGTGELFF. The full variable domain, its missing parts supplied by reference TRBV30 and TRBJ2-2, is SQTIHQWPATLVQPVGSPLSLECTVEGTSNPNLYWYRQAAGRGLQLLFYSVGIGQISSEVPQNLSASRPQDRQFILSSKKLLLSDSGFYLCAWSPQGTGELFFGEGSRLTVL.

CDR3 residues: CASSLDGMGTVETQYF. Partial CDR3 DNA: TGTGCCAGCAGCTTAGACGGGATGGGGACAGTGGAGACC. This chain connects TRBV7-7 to TRBJ2-5; 7 bases fit TRBD1. Sequencing ends 3 residues short of the CDR3 end; the germline J gene provides the rest. Germline values: CDR1 SSHAT, CDR2 FNYEAQ (reference sequence). The CDR3 is made up of 16 amino acids. J lost 5 bases, V lost 1 base, and 10 bases had no gene match.

Details on this clone: Read sequence stops 3 residues before the CDR3 end, and the germline J gene provides the missing end. The J gene is TRBJ2-3, the V gene TRBV11-2; D is unclear. The germline CDR1 and CDR2 sequences are SGHAT and FQNNGV. Trimming shortened V by 7 bases and J by 4 bases, and 12 bases separated the two germline ends. The CDR3 has 13 residues. The part of the CDR3 DNA that was read is TGTGCCAGCACCGAAGCCACCCCAGATACG. Amino acids: CASTEATPDT. The whole CDR3 sequence is CASTEATPDTQYF.

Details on this clone: The read stops 3 residues short of the end of the CDR3; the missing end is completed from the germline J gene. The chain combines TRBV6-4 with TRBJ2-5; D may be TRBD2 (5 bases). The CDR3 length is 16 residues. The V gene lost 7 bases and the J gene lost 0 bases, with 18 bases spanning the gap. Germline assignment: CDR1 MRHNA and CDR2 SNTAGT. The CDR3 DNA, read in part, is TGTGCCAGCAATTCAGAGACTAACCATGACCAAGAGACC. It codes for CASNSETNHDQET. The full CDR3 reads CASNSETNHDQETQYF.

The CDR3 region is CSVAREDEKLFF. CDR3 bases read: TGCAGCGTTGCCAGGGAAGATGAAAAA. J is TRBJ1-4 and V is TRBV29-1, with a weak D call TRBD1 (5 bases). The read ends 3 residues shy of where the CDR3 ends; the end is completed using the germline J gene. In germline, CDR1 is SQVTM, CDR2 ANQGSEA. CDR3 length: 12 residues. The germline V and J ends were trimmed by 4 bases and 6 bases, with 9 bases remaining between them.

About this clone itself: Coverage ceases 3 residues before the CDR3 finishes, and the germline J gene fills in the end. This chain links TRBV6-1 with TRBJ1-1; weak D call: TRBD1 (5 bases). The V end lost 2 bases, the J end lost 7 bases, and 20 bases lay between the germline ends. The CDR3 loop spans 16 amino acids. Germline assignment: CDR1 MNHNS and CDR2 SASEGT. The DNA read from the CDR3 is TGTGCCAGCAGTGAACCGAGCTGGGCAGGGCCCAATGAA. Translation gives CASSEPSWAGPNE. The CDR3 as a whole reads CASSEPSWAGPNEAFF.

Turning to this clone: The CDR3 end falls 3 residues outside the read, so it is completed with the germline J gene. The rearrangement uses TRBV7-3 and TRBJ1-2; D gene uncertain. This CDR3 has 14 residues. Between the trimmed V and J ends, which lost 11 bases and 1 base, there was a span of 17 bases. Looked up from germline, CDR1 is SGHTA and CDR2 is FQGTGA. This CDR3 is CAGNLGRHNYGYTF. Partial CDR3 DNA: TGTGCCGGAAACCTGGGCAGGCATAACTATGGC. Based on the CDR3 plus reference TRBV7-3 and TRBJ1-2, the full variable domain is GAGVSQTPSNKVTEKGKYVELRCDPISGHTALYWYRQSLGQGPEFLIYFQGTGAADDSGLPNDRFFAVRPEGSVSTLKIQRTERGDSAVYLCAGNLGRHNYGYTFGSGTRLTVV.

Of note for this clone: Read sequence stops 3 residues before the CDR3 end, and the germline J gene provides the missing end. V usage is TRBV2 and J usage is TRBJ1-5, with D possibly TRBD1 on 6 matching bases. The V end was cut by 1 base, the J end by 0 bases, with 10 bases between. Germline CDR1 SNHLY, CDR2 FYNNEI. The length of the CDR3 is 16 residues. CDR3 in amino acids: CASSEGAGVSNQPQHF. The sequenced CDR3 bases are TGTGCCAGCAGTGAAGGCGCAGGGGTTAGCAATCAGCCC.

As to this clone: The CDR3 end lies 3 residues beyond the end of the read and is filled in from the germline J gene. The chain is built from TRBV19 and TRBJ2-1; weak D call: TRBD2 (6 bases). Trimming left V 5 bases short and J 3 bases short, with 17 bases between. Germline V gene lookup returns CDR1 LNHDA and CDR2 SQIVND (reference sequence). The CDR3 contains 16 residues. Partial CDR3 DNA: TGTGCCAGTAGTGCGGACCGGGACTTATTCTACAATGAG. This encodes CASSADRDLFYNE. The complete CDR3 sequence is CASSADRDLFYNEQFF.

To note about this clone: The read ends 3 residues early relative to the CDR3; the germline J gene fills the gap. The V and J genes are TRBV7-9 and TRBJ1-2; 8 bases line up with TRBD1. Germline CDR1 and CDR2: SEHNR and FQNEAQ (reference sequence). The CDR3 has 14 amino acids. J was trimmed by 2 bases and V by 4 bases; bases with no gene match: 3. CDR3 amino acids: CASSSWTGNYGYTF. The sequenced CDR3 bases are TGTGCCAGCAGCTCCTGGACAGGGAACTATGGC.

Details on this clone: The read falls 3 residues short of the CDR3 end, and the missing part is taken from the germline J gene. The V and J genes are TRBV28 and TRBJ2-7; perhaps TRBD1 as D (5 bases). Germline V gives CDR1 MDHEN, CDR2 SYDVKM. The CDR3 totals 12 residues. V shed 7 bases and J shed 5 bases, with 12 bases lying between them. The sequenced CDR3 bases are TGTGCCAGCACCTGGGGCAAAAACGAG. Protein product: CASTWGKNE. In full, the CDR3 is CASTWGKNEQYF.

About this clone itself: The read ends 3 residues early relative to the CDR3; the germline J gene fills the gap. This sequence joins TRBV28 and TRBJ2-1; 7 bases agree with TRBD1. The CDR3 is 15 amino acids. The V segment lost 7 bases and the J segment 6 bases; nucleotides outside the gene matches: 12. The germline gives CDR1 MDHEN, CDR2 SYDVKM. The CDR3 loop reads CASNNRYRGGNEQFF. Partial CDR3 DNA: TGTGCCAGCAATAATCGTTACAGGGGTGGCAATGAG.

As for this clone: The read stops 3 residues short of the end of the CDR3; the missing end is completed from the germline J gene. The chain recombines TRBV5-1 with TRBJ2-7, with TRBD2 matching over 8 bases. This CDR3 region has 16 residues. Germline V lookup: CDR1 SGHRS, CDR2 YFSETQ. J was trimmed by 4 bases and V by 4 bases; bases with no gene match: 13. The CDR3 bases that were read are TGCGCCAGCAGCCCGGGGGGGAGTCGGAGCGTTTACGAG. It codes for CASSPGGSRSVYE. From start to end, the CDR3 is CASSPGGSRSVYEQYF.

As regards this clone: Sequencing ends 3 residues short of the CDR3 end; the germline J gene provides the rest. The V call is TRBV5-4, the J call TRBJ2-3, with a tentative D call TRBD2 (5 bases). This CDR3 region has 14 residues. The V gene's germline CDR1 is SGHNT and CDR2 YYREEE (reference sequence). V lost 4 bases and J lost 0, with 9 bases in between. The covered CDR3 bases are TGTGCCAGCAGCCTCTGGACTAGCACAGATACG. Its translation: CASSLWTSTDT. The full CDR3 is CASSLWTSTDTQYF.

Remarks on this clone: The read comes to an end 3 residues before the CDR3 does, leaving the germline J gene to fill in the end. This rearrangement joins TRBV7-6 to TRBJ2-2; 7 bases map to TRBD1. Losses at the gene ends were 8 bases for V and 7 bases for J; bases not matched to a gene: 10. From germline, CDR1 is SGHVS and CDR2 FNYEAQ. The CDR3 spans 14 residues. CDR3 bases read: TGTGCCAGCGGAATGACAGGGACGGACGGGGAG. This codes for CASGMTGTDGE. The CDR3 as a whole reads CASGMTGTDGELFF.

A note on this clone: The read gets to within 3 residues of the CDR3 end, and the germline J gene fills in the rest. This chain joins TRBV28 and TRBJ2-7, with 10 bases identical to TRBD1. Per the germline V gene, CDR1 is MDHEN and CDR2 is SYDVKM. There are 15 residues in the CDR3. Trimming took 7 bases from V and 1 from J; bases not matched to a gene: 7. CDR3 in amino acids: CASIPWGQGSYEQYF. The sequenced part of the CDR3 DNA is TGTGCCAGCATTCCCTGGGGACAGGGGTCCTACGAG. The full variable domain, rest sourced from reference TRBV28 and TRBJ2-7, is DVKVTQSSRYLVKRTGEKVFLECVQDMDHENMFWYRQDPGLGLRLIYFSYDVKMKEKGDIPEGYSVSREKKERFSLILESASTNQTSMYLCASIPWGQGSYEQYFGPGTRLTVT.

With respect to this clone: The sequence runs out 3 residues before the end of the CDR3; the remainder is reconstructed from the germline J gene. The chain links TRBV20-1 to TRBJ2-1; tentative D call: TRBD1 (5 bases). The CDR3 is 14 residues long. The germline CDR1 and CDR2 sequences are DFQATT and SNEGSKA (reference sequence). V was trimmed by 4 bases and J by 0 bases, leaving 10 bases between them. The CDR3 loop reads CSAKGISSYNEQFF. The DNA read from the CDR3 is TGCAGTGCTAAGGGGATTTCCTCCTACAATGAG.

As for this clone: The CDR3 end is not reached by the read, which stops 3 residues before it; the germline J gene fills it in. The rearrangement links TRBV20-1 to TRBJ2-1; 7 bases are shared with TRBD2. CDR3 size: 14 residues. Germline V gene data show CDR1 as DFQATT and CDR2 as SNEGSKA (reference sequence). The junction had 10 bases not matched to a gene; V was cut back by 6 bases and J by 5 bases. Incomplete CDR3 DNA: TGCAGTGCAAGTGGACCCGGACTAGACAATGAG. Its translation is CSASGPGLDNE. The CDR3 in full is CSASGPGLDNEQFF.

About this clone itself: The read stops 3 residues short of the end of the CDR3; the missing end is completed from the germline J gene. J is TRBJ2-7 and V is TRBV11-3; TRBD1 matches 8 bases. V lost 5 bases, J lost 5 bases, and 11 bases stayed unmatched. The CDR3 totals 15 residues. Per the germline V gene, CDR1 is SGHNT and CDR2 is YENEEA. This CDR3 reads CASSPQGGLTHEQYF. CDR3 DNA, as far as it was read: TGTGCCAGCAGCCCACAGGGGGGATTAACCCACGAG. Full variable domain (outside the CDR3, taken from reference TRBV11-3 and TRBJ2-7): EAGVVQSPRYKIIEKKQPVAFWCNPISGHNTLYWYLQNLGQGPELLIRYENEEAVDDSQLPKDRFSAERLKGVDSTLKIQPAELGDSAVYLCASSPQGGLTHEQYFGPGTRLTVT.

Regarding this clone: The read ends 3 residues before the CDR3 terminus; that terminus is restored from the germline J gene. The chain employs TRBV19 and TRBJ1-1; 9 bases align to TRBD1. Germline V gene lookup returns CDR1 LNHDA and CDR2 SQIVND (reference sequence). The V gene end was trimmed by 4 bases and the J gene end by 3 bases; junction bases not matched to a gene: 6. This CDR3 is built from 15 residues. The CDR3 DNA, read in part, is TGTGCCAGTAGTACAGCTACAGGGGGCGACACTGAA. This sequence encodes CASSTATGGDTE. The CDR3 in its entirety is CASSTATGGDTEAFF. Variable domain in full (rest from reference TRBV19 and TRBJ1-1): DGGITQSPKYLFRKEGQNVTLSCEQNLNHDAMYWYRQDPGQGLRLIYYSQIVNDFQKGDIAEGYSVSREKKESFPLTVTSAQKNPTAFYLCASSTATGGDTEAFFGQGTRLTVV.

As concerns this clone: The read is 3 residues too short to cover the CDR3 end, so that end is filled in from the germline J gene. The chain has TRBV5-5 and TRBJ1-1, with D unresolved. This CDR3 spans 14 amino acids. Looked up from germline, CDR1 is SGHKS and CDR2 is YYEKEE (reference sequence). Trimming stripped 1 base from V and 1 base from J, with 8 bases between. The DNA read from the CDR3 is TGTGCCAGCAGCTTGTGGGCAGAGAACACTGAA. Encoded protein: CASSLWAENTE. The entire CDR3 reads CASSLWAENTEAFF.

As regards this clone: The sequenced fragment ends 3 residues before the CDR3 boundary, so the rest is inferred from the germline J gene. The rearrangement links TRBV28 to TRBJ2-3; no definite D call. This CDR3 spans 10 amino acids. Germline V gene lookup returns CDR1 MDHEN and CDR2 SYDVKM. Trimming stripped 10 bases from V and 6 bases from J, with 8 bases between. The CDR3 bases that were read are TGTGCCACCGAGACTGATACG. It translates to CATETDT. Given in full, the CDR3 is CATETDTQYF.

Of note for this clone: The read falls 3 residues short of the CDR3 end, and the missing part is taken from the germline J gene. V gene TRBV24-1 combines with J gene TRBJ2-5, with D hard to call. Deletions cut 3 bases from V and 2 bases from J, with 12 bases between. The CDR3 runs to 15 residues. Germline CDR1 and CDR2: KGHDR and SFDVKD. The CDR3 region is CATSDGRHPQETQYF. The sequenced part of the CDR3 DNA is TGTGCCACCAGTGATGGCAGGCATCCTCAAGAGACC.